This T cell receptor beta chain emerged from a study of T cells in localized non-small cell lung cancer. Points from the study as a whole: Uninvolved adjacent lung had the highest recorded T cell clonality, with tumor below it.

The method was immunoSEQ multiplex PCR; TCRdb's version includes in-frame clones alone and lacks a portion of them. Of fewer than 2,000 clones in the sample, around 24% are singletons; the top ten hold 25% to 30%. This clone was detected only a few times. Its antigen is unidentified. The ends were cut back, 6 bases at V and 7 bases at J, with 19 bases in the middle. Germline V gene sequence: CDR1 MNHGY, CDR2 SAAAGT. This CDR3 has 15 residues. The sequence derives from a male donor older than 55 with stage II squamous cell lung carcinoma. Here the sequenced sample was normal lung tissue next to the tumor, taken before any cancer treatment. J is TRBJ1-5 and V is TRBV6-8; maybe TRBD1 (5 bases). CDR3 nucleotide sequence: TGTGCCAGCAGCCCGGGACGCTCAGCGGGGCAGCCCCAGCATTTT. Its protein is CASSPGRSAGQPQHF.